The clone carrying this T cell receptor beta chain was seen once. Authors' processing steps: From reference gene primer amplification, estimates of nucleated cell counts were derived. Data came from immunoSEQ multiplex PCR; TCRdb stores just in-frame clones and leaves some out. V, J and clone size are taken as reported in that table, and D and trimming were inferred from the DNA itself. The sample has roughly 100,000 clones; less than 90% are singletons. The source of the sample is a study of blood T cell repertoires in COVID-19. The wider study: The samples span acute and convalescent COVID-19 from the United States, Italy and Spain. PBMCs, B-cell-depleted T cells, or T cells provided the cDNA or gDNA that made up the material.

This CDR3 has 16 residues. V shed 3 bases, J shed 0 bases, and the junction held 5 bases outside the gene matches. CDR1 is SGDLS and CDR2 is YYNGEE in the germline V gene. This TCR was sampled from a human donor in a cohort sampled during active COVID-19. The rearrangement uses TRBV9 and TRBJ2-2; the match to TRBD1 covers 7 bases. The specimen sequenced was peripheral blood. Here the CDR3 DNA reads TGTGCCAGCAGCGCGGGGACAGAGCCGAACACCGGGGAGCTGTTTTTT. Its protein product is CASSAGTEPNTGELFF.